A selection of T cell receptor beta chains follows, all from one sample in a study of cytomegalovirus exposure and HLA in healthy donors. TCRdb's table, derived via immunoSEQ multiplex PCR, lists solely in-frame clones and lacks some. The sample has about 280,000 clones, roughly 90% seen once. The specimen sequenced was PBMCs. Every receptor here comes from a woman between 18 and 30 years old in good health and CMV-seronegative. Each CDR3 is given without its conserved first and last residue.

j_call v_call cdr3_aa
TRBJ1-2 TRBV13 ASSFGGADGYT
TRBJ2-7 TRBV11-2 ASSGTSVLGEQY
TRBJ2-3 TRBV10-3 ASKTSGGHSTDTQY
TRBJ2-7 TRBV5-4 ASSFGPGGIYEQY
TRBJ2-7 TRBV7-2 ASKDQGGVGEQY
TRBJ2-7 TRBV5-1 ASSLAVGTGGSYEQY
TRBJ2-1 TRBV12-5 ASGLGRPAGGQYNEQF
TRBJ1-2 TRBV20-1 SATLLGGYT
TRBJ2-1 TRBV27 ASSESPVRFDEQF
TRBJ2-7 TRBV10-1 ASSPWGQVNNYEQY
TRBJ2-3 TRBV9 ASSVGRLAGADTQY
TRBJ2-1 TRBV6-1 ASSVTSSGISSYNEQF
TRBJ2-1 TRBV7-7 ASSLFGTSGEQF
TRBJ2-1 TRBV18 ASSPGVAGTYNEQF
TRBJ2-7 TRBV30 AWSARDRVMHEQY
TRBJ2-7 TRBV29-1 SVEDKERGGPYEQY
TRBJ2-7 TRBV2 ASSGETSGFYEQY
TRBJ1-2 TRBV29-1 SVEPGQADGYT
TRBJ2-5 TRBV27 ASSLLTGGEETQY
TRBJ1-1 TRBV29-1 SVARGGGGNTEAF
TRBJ1-1 TRBV6-5 ASSALQGWNTEAF
TRBJ2-1 TRBV9 ASSVVGQGVEYNEQF
TRBJ2-7 TRBV27 AGSLTQVYEQY
TRBJ2-3 TRBV4-3 ASSREASGGPTTDTQY
TRBJ2-1 TRBV5-4 ASSLVGRGVNEQF
TRBJ2-7 TRBV30 AWKSPRQRNYEQY
TRBJ2-7 TRBV5-1 ASSPIPGQPYEQY
TRBJ1-2 TRBV4-2 ASSQEGGSYGYT
TRBJ2-2 TRBV27 ASSFGGPNTGELF
TRBJ2-1 TRBV2 ASRGTSGAEQF
TRBJ2-7 TRBV7-3 ASSLDRVGSYEQY
TRBJ1-1 TRBV7-3 ASSFGGGLGREAF
TRBJ1-6 TRBV9 ASTGNPNSPLH
TRBJ1-1 TRBV5-4 ASSLEEGAQVEAF
NA TRBV18 ASSPPVSLGSYEQY
TRBJ2-7 TRBV19 ASGRPGYEQY
TRBJ2-7 TRBV5-1 ASSFDQFRVLLY
TRBJ1-2 TRBV2 ASSRTGDGGYT
TRBJ1-4 TRBV13 ASSLAQGNEKLF
TRBJ2-1 TRBV2 ARALTGDGTYNEQF
TRBJ1-1 TRBV20-1 SATLIDGAF
TRBJ2-7 TRBV29-1 SVDYSGRNEQY
TRBJ2-3 TRBV6-4 ASSASTSGGTDTQY
TRBJ1-4 TRBV9 ASSLGAGGTNEKLF
TRBJ1-1 TRBV20-1 SASDSFEAF
TRBJ2-7 TRBV7-9 ASSPGDRSFSYEQY
TRBJ1-6 TRBV6-4 ASSDRGDYNSPLH